These 12 T cell receptor beta chains share one sample of origin, sequenced in a study of T cell changes during pregnancy in multiple sclerosis. Assay: immunoSEQ multiplex PCR; the TCRdb copy retains only in-frame clones and omits some. This sample carries 77,000 or so clones, about 94% of them seen once, and the ten largest clones take around 0.75%. Sequencing used peripheral blood, obtained in the second trimester of pregnancy. The source is a female donor in good health, enrolled as a control in a pregnancy study.

In nucleotides, the CDR3 is TGTGCCATCAGTGCAGGGAGGCGGGCTGATACGCAGTATTTT. This translates into CAISAGRRADTQYF. The chain employs TRBV10-3 and TRBJ2-3, with a weak D call TRBD2 (6 bases). The CDR3 contains 14 residues. V lost 4 bases to trimming and J lost 6 bases, with 14 bases between them. CDR1 and CDR2 (germline): ENHRY, SYGVKD.

The sample holds a few counts of this clone. V usage is TRBV19 and J usage is TRBJ1-1, with D possibly TRBD1 on 5 matching bases. The CDR3 is 12 residues long. From germline, CDR1 is LNHDA and CDR2 SQIVND (reference sequence). V was cut by 3 bases and J by 7 bases, with 9 bases left in between. The CDR3 loop is CASSIWGGEAFF. The CDR3, as DNA: TGTGCCAGTAGTATCTGGGGCGGTGAAGCTTTCTTT.

The rearrangement uses TRBV5-6 and TRBJ2-7; no clear D. Germline values: CDR1 SGHDT, CDR2 YYEEEE. This CDR3 comprises 12 residues. The V end was cut by 0 bases, the J end by 4 bases, with 5 bases between. As DNA, the CDR3 is TGTGCCAGCAGCTTGGCTCTATACGAGCAGTACTTC. Its protein is CASSLALYEQYF.

This clone occurred once. This chain's CDR3 is CASRSTPSTGGGNYGYTF. DNA for the CDR3: TGTGCCAGCAGGAGCACTCCGTCAACAGGGGGAGGAAACTATGGCTACACCTTC. The chain links TRBV27 to TRBJ1-2; TRBD1 aligns across 8 bases. CDR3 size: 18 residues. The V and J ends lost 6 bases and 2 bases, in that order; junction bases with no gene match: 17. CDR1 MNHEY and CDR2 SMNVEV come from the germline V gene (reference sequence).

This chain uses TRBV7-2 with TRBJ1-5, with D tentatively TRBD1 (5 bases). The CDR3 spans 14 residues. Between the trimmed V and J ends, which lost 5 bases and 2 bases, there was a span of 10 bases. CDR1 and CDR2 (germline): SGHTA, FQGNSA. CDR3 residues: CASSGTGGNQPQHF. The CDR3 DNA reads as TGTGCCAGCAGCGGCACGGGGGGCAATCAGCCCCAGCATTTT.

The chain couples TRBV4-1 to TRBJ2-1, with D possibly matching TRBD1 (5 bases). This CDR3 is 13 amino acids long. The V and J ends lost 5 bases and 8 bases respectively, with 13 bases between them. Germline CDR1 MGHRA, CDR2 YSYEKL. CDR3 sequence reads: CASSGQGRYEQFF. In nucleotides, the CDR3 is TGCGCCAGCAGCGGGCAGGGTAGGTATGAGCAGTTCTTC.

The chain carries TRBV5-1 and TRBJ2-3, with D maybe TRBD2 (6 bases). V was pared by 5 bases and J by 1 base, with 17 bases between. The CDR3 runs 16 residues. Germline assignment: CDR1 SGHRS and CDR2 YFSETQ. The CDR3 region has the DNA TGCGCCAGCAGGAGGAGGGGCGGGGAGGGCACAGATACGCAGTATTTT. The encoded protein is CASRRRGGEGTDTQYF.

The V and J genes are TRBV5-1 and TRBJ2-3, with a tentative D call TRBD2 (6 bases). Looked up from germline, CDR1 is SGHRS and CDR2 is YFSETQ. The length of the CDR3 is 16 residues. With 4 bases removed from V and 0 bases from J, the gap between germline ends came to 15 bases. The CDR3 coding sequence is TGCGCCAGCAGCCCGACGGGAGAGGACAGCACAGATACGCAGTATTTT. It is translated as CASSPTGEDSTDTQYF.

J is TRBJ1-2 and V is TRBV30; D is perhaps TRBD1 (6 bases). CDR3 length: 13 amino acids. Germline-derived CDR1 and CDR2 are GTSNPN and SVGIG (reference sequence). V shed 3 bases and J shed 8 bases, with 16 bases lying between them. The CDR3 sequence is CAWRVAGGGGYTF. The DNA of the CDR3 is TGTGCCTGGAGGGTGGCGGGCGGGGGCGGCTACACCTTC.

This rearrangement joins TRBV7-8 to TRBJ1-2; 7 bases align to TRBD1. This CDR3 is 15 amino acids long. The V segment lost 1 base and the J segment 4 bases; nucleotides outside the gene matches: 6. CDR1 is SGHVS, CDR2 FQNEAQ, per germline. In DNA, the CDR3 is TGTGCCAGCAGCTTAGGAGAAGGGGGCCTCTATGGCTACACCTTC. Translating gives CASSLGEGGLYGYTF.

There are a few counts of this clone. The rearrangement uses TRBV5-6 and TRBJ1-2; tentatively, D is TRBD1 (6 bases). Trimming removed 3 bases at V and 3 bases at J, with 9 bases between. The germline CDR1 and CDR2 sequences are SGHDT and YYEEEE. The CDR3 is 13 residues long. This CDR3 reads CASSSGVDYGYTF. CDR3 bases: TGTGCCAGCAGCTCAGGGGTAGACTATGGCTACACCTTC.

The chain couples TRBV9 to TRBJ2-5, with no clear D. V shed 0 bases and J shed 2 bases, with 8 bases lying between them. The CDR3 contains 14 residues. The germline V gene has CDR1 SGDLS and CDR2 YYNGEE. CDR3 nucleotide sequence: TGTGCCAGCAGCGTAGGTCCCCAACAAGAGACCCAGTACTTC. As protein: CASSVGPQQETQYF.